The 8 T cell receptor beta chains given below trace back to one sample, sequenced in a study of shared clonotypes between healthy human individuals. Sequenced by immunoSEQ multiplex PCR; TCRdb stores in-frame clones only, minus some. The data contain under 1,100,000 clones, around 74% of them seen just once; the ten biggest clones take up approximately 1.5%. Sequenced: memory CD4+ T cells sorted from blood. Specified subset: CD45RA-negative fraction. These receptors all come from a man aged 18-30 years in good health.

The V call is TRBV9, the J call TRBJ2-7; unclear D gene. V lost 6 bases and J lost 4, with 8 bases in between. Germline V gene lookup returns CDR1 SGDLS and CDR2 YYNGEE. This CDR3 is 11 amino acids long. CDR3 sequence (DNA): TGTGCCAGCACGTTACCTTACGAGCAGTACTTC. This encodes CASTLPYEQYF.

The chain combines TRBV5-8 with TRBJ2-1; 7 nucleotides agree with TRBD2. Trimming took 1 base from V and 0 from J; bases not matched to a gene: 7. There are 17 residues in the CDR3. The V gene's germline CDR1 is SGHTS and CDR2 YDEGEE. The CDR3 nucleotides read TGTGCCAGCAGCTTGTTGGGGGGGACGAGCTCCTACAATGAGCAGTTCTTC. This codes for CASSLLGGTSSYNEQFF. Drawing the rest from reference TRBV5-8 and TRBJ2-1, the complete variable domain is EAGVTQSPTHLIKTRGQQATLRCSPISGHTSVYWYQQALGLGLQFLLWYDEGEERNRGNFPPRFSGRQFPNYSSELNVNALELEDSALYLCASSLLGGTSSYNEQFFGPGTRLTVL.

This clone appeared many times. The rearrangement joins TRBV5-6 to TRBJ1-1; TRBD1 agrees at 7 bases. Germline V gene lookup returns CDR1 SGHDT and CDR2 YYEEEE. V lost 6 bases, J lost 3 bases, and 8 bases stayed unmatched. The CDR3 length is 14 residues. CDR3: CASTRGRGYTEAFF. CDR3 in DNA: TGTGCCAGCACAAGGGGCAGGGGGTACACTGAAGCTTTCTTT. Full variable domain (missing parts from reference TRBV5-6 and TRBJ1-1): DAGVTQSPTHLIKTRGQQVTLRCSPKSGHDTVSWYQQALGQGPQFIFQYYEEEERQRGNFPDRFSGHQFPNYSSELNVNALLLGDSALYLCASTRGRGYTEAFFGQGTRLTVV.

The rearrangement uses TRBV7-9 and TRBJ1-1, with no clear D. The CDR3 spans 17 residues. V was clipped by 0 bases and J by 4 bases, with 18 bases between them. CDR1 is SEHNR, CDR2 FQNEAQ, per germline (reference sequence). CDR3 sequence (DNA): TGTGCCAGCAGCTTAGCGCGGCACCTACAAGCCCCCACTGAAGCTTTCTTT. Translating it yields CASSLARHLQAPTEAFF.

The chain uses TRBV5-4 and TRBJ2-1; 13 bases are a match to TRBD2. Trimming removed 4 bases from V and 12 bases from J; junction bases left unmatched: 13. The CDR3 has 16 residues. Germline values: CDR1 SGHNT, CDR2 YYREEE (reference sequence). The CDR3 here is CASSPGLAGIFSGQFF. DNA of the CDR3: TGTGCCAGCAGCCCGGGACTAGCGGGAATTTTCTCGGGGCAGTTCTTC.

This clone came up once. The CDR3 sequence is CASRPAQGRVVTQYF. As DNA, the CDR3 is TGTGCCAGCAGACCGGCCCAGGGCAGGGTGGTGACCCAGTACTTC. The J gene is TRBJ2-5, the V gene TRBV7-9; tentative D call: TRBD1 (5 bases). The V end was cut by 6 bases, the J end by 7 bases, with 21 bases between. Germline CDR1 and CDR2: SEHNR and FQNEAQ (reference sequence). CDR3 length: 15 residues. The variable domain in full, with the rest retrieved from reference TRBV7-9 and TRBJ2-5, is DTGVSQNPRHKITKRGQNVTFRCDPISEHNRLYWYRQTLGQGPEFLTYFQNEAQLEKSRLLSDRFSAERPKGSFSTLEIQRTEQGDSAMYLCASRPAQGRVVTQYFGPGTRLLVL.

The CDR3 spells CASSLKPFGGVKQETQYF. Here the CDR3 DNA reads TGTGCCAGCAGTTTAAAGCCCTTTGGCGGGGTGAAACAAGAGACCCAGTACTTC. This chain links TRBV27 with TRBJ2-5; D is possibly TRBD2 (6 bases). The CDR3 consists of 18 residues. Trimming shortened V by 2 bases and J by 2 bases, and 21 bases separated the two germline ends. CDR1 is MNHEY, CDR2 SMNVEV, per germline (reference sequence).

V usage is TRBV19 and J usage is TRBJ1-4; D call uncertain. This CDR3 is built from 15 residues. V lost 2 bases to trimming and J lost 7 bases, with 14 bases between them. CDR1 and CDR2 from the germline V gene are LNHDA and SQIVND (reference sequence). The DNA for the CDR3 is TGTGCCAGTAGTATAAAGAACCGGAGAGGTGAAAAACTGTTTTTT. Encoded protein: CASSIKNRRGEKLFF.